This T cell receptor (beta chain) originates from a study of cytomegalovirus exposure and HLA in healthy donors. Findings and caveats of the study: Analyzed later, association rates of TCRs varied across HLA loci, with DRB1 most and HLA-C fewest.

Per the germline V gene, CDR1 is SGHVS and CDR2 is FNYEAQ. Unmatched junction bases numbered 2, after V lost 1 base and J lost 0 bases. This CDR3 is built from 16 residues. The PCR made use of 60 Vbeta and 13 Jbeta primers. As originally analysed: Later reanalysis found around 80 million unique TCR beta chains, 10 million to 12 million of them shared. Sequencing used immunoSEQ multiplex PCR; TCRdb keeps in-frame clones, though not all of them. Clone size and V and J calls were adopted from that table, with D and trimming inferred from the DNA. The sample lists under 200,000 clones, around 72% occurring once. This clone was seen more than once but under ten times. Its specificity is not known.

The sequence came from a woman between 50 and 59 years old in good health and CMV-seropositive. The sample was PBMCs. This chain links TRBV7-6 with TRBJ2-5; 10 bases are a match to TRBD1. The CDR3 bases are TGTGCCAGCAGCTTAGGAGGGACAGGGGACCAAGAGACCCAGTACTTC. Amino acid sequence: CASSLGGTGDQETQYF.